The next 32 T cell receptor beta chains were all read from a single sample in a study of T-cell memory formation after mild COVID-19. TCRdb itself ran the 5' RACE reads through MiXCR, one entry per CDR3 protein. The table includes about half a million distinct CDR3 sequences, roughly 18% detected once. Sequencing was carried out using PBMCs or a T cell subset sorted from them (not recorded which). Receptors were obtained from an adult woman who had mild COVID-19 (a few samples of this study predate the infection). Cell type and time point are not known.

This clonotype was found a few times. This rearrangement joins TRBV6-1 to TRBJ1-2; D uncertain. Trimming took off 6 bases at V and 7 bases at J, with 9 bases between the two ends. The CDR3 is made up of 11 amino acids. Germline CDR1 and CDR2: MNHNS and SASEGT. The DNA for the CDR3 is TGTGCCAGCAGGAACTTGCGTGGCTACACCTTC. This encodes CASRNLRGYTF.

This clonotype came up many times. The chain combines TRBV7-8 with TRBJ2-5, with TRBD2 identical over 11 bases. Germline V gives CDR1 SGHVS, CDR2 FQNEAQ. This CDR3 contains 16 residues. Germline trimming cut 6 bases from V and 0 bases from J; bases unmatched to any gene: 6. The CDR3 DNA reads as TGTGCCAGCAGTTCTCGGACTAGCGGGTACCAAGAGACCCAGTACTTC. Translated, it gives CASSSRTSGYQETQYF.

The gene calls are TRBV7-9 and TRBJ2-7, with 9 bases identical to TRBD1. The ends lost 0 bases at V and 0 bases at J; junction bases unmatched: 6. The length of the CDR3 is 17 residues. Germline V lookup: CDR1 SEHNR, CDR2 FQNEAQ (reference sequence). CDR3: CASSLAPGTGSSYEQYF. The DNA for the CDR3 is TGTGCCAGCAGCTTAGCCCCCGGGACAGGGAGCTCCTACGAGCAGTACTTC.

The chain combines TRBV6-2 or TRBV6-3 with TRBJ2-7, with 12 bases fitting TRBD2. Germline-derived CDR1 and CDR2 are MNHEY and SVGEGT. This CDR3 is 17 amino acids long. The ends lost 2 bases at V and 2 bases at J; junction bases unmatched: 7. The CDR3 bases are TGTGCCAGCAGTTACCCCCTGACTAGCGGGAGTGCCTACGAGCAGTACTTC. Residues: CASSYPLTSGSAYEQYF.

DNA of the CDR3: TGTGCCACCAGCAGGTTAGCGGGAGTGATACTGAGCTCCTACAATGAGCAGTTCTTC. Protein sequence: CATSRLAGVILSSYNEQFF. The chain recombines TRBV15 with TRBJ2-1, with 9 bases identical to TRBD2. This CDR3 is 19 amino acids long. Per the germline V gene, CDR1 is LNHNV and CDR2 is YYDKDF (reference sequence). V dropped 3 bases and J dropped 0; count of bases not matched to a gene: 12.

The V and J genes are TRBV5-6 and TRBJ2-1; D is tentatively TRBD1 or TRBD2 (6 bases each). Germline lookup yields CDR1 SGHDT and CDR2 YYEEEE. V was pared by 3 bases and J by 5 bases, with 15 bases between. The CDR3 runs to 15 residues. CDR3 in amino acids: CASSYRTGAHNEQFF. The CDR3 coding sequence is TGTGCCAGCAGCTATCGAACGGGGGCCCACAATGAGCAGTTCTTC. Full variable domain (outside the CDR3, taken from reference TRBV5-6 and TRBJ2-1): DAGVTQSPTHLIKTRGQQVTLRCSPKSGHDTVSWYQQALGQGPQFIFQYYEEEERQRGNFPDRFSGHQFPNYSSELNVNALLLGDSALYLCASSYRTGAHNEQFFGPGTRLTVL.

There are many counts of this clonotype. J is TRBJ2-5 and V is TRBV7-2, with D possibly matching TRBD1 (6 bases). Germline CDR1 SGHTA, CDR2 FQGNSA. V was cut by 5 bases and J by 1 base, with 8 bases left in between. This CDR3 has 13 residues. CDR3 nucleotides: TGTGCCAGCAGCCGGACAGCCCAAGAGACCCAGTACTTC. Protein: CASSRTAQETQYF.

This clonotype was detected a few times. This chain uses TRBV4-3 with TRBJ2-5; possible D gene TRBD1, 5 bases. This CDR3 is 13 amino acids long. The ends were cut back, 4 bases at V and 2 bases at J, with 8 bases in the middle. Germline CDR1 LGHNA, CDR2 YSLEER. In DNA form, the CDR3 reads TGCGCCAGCAGCCCGGACATTCAAGAGACCCAGTACTTC. Its translation is CASSPDIQETQYF.

This clonotype showed up just a few times. The CDR3 loop reads CASTFAGMYQETQYF. The CDR3 DNA sequence: TGTGCCAGCACCTTCGCGGGGATGTACCAAGAGACCCAGTACTTC. The V gene is TRBV12-3 or TRBV12-4, the J gene TRBJ2-5, with a tentative D call TRBD2 (6 bases). Trimming removed 7 bases at V and 0 bases at J, with 15 bases between. The CDR3 has 15 residues.

This clonotype was counted at least ten times. This chain uses TRBV7-9 with TRBJ2-1, with 7 positions matching TRBD1. Per germline, CDR1 SEHNR and CDR2 FQNEAQ (reference sequence). The CDR3 extends over 16 amino acids. Germline trimming cut 2 bases from V and 2 bases from J; bases unmatched to any gene: 6. The CDR3 bases are TGTGCCAGCAGCTTAAGAGGGGGCCTACCCTACAATGAGCAGTTCTTC. This sequence encodes CASSLRGGLPYNEQFF.

This chain links TRBV18 with TRBJ1-2; TRBD1 agrees at 8 bases. Trimming removed 6 bases from V and 5 bases from J; junction bases left unmatched: 11. Germline CDR1 KGHSH, CDR2 LQKENI. This CDR3 is built from 15 residues. The CDR3 loop reads CASSPDQGAGYGYTF. CDR3 sequence (DNA): TGTGCCAGCTCTCCAGATCAGGGGGCCGGGTATGGCTACACCTTC.

This clonotype appeared a few times. CDR3 residues: CASSTGVSVLIEEQYF. CDR3 coding DNA: TGTGCCAGCAGTACCGGGGTTTCGGTCCTAATTGAGGAGCAGTACTTC. The chain has TRBV6-2 or TRBV6-3 and TRBJ2-7, with TRBD2 as a possible D gene (5 bases). This CDR3 region has 16 residues. Trimming shortened V by 5 bases and J by 7 bases, and 24 bases separated the two germline ends. The V gene's germline CDR1 is MNHEY and CDR2 SVGEGT.

In its sample, this clonotype was seen a few times. This chain connects TRBV29-1 to TRBJ1-1; possibly TRBD1 for D (5 bases). This CDR3 spans 13 amino acids. CDR1 and CDR2 (germline): SQVTM, ANQGSEA. Deletions cut 7 bases from V and 0 bases from J, with 12 bases between. Here the CDR3 reads CSANTGLNTEAFF. DNA of the CDR3: TGCAGCGCTAACACAGGTTTGAACACTGAAGCTTTCTTT.

This clonotype was counted between two and nine times. The rearrangement links TRBV2 to TRBJ1-5, with D possibly being TRBD1 (5 bases). The length of the CDR3 is 15 residues. Germline V lookup: CDR1 SNHLY, CDR2 FYNNEI. V lost 3 bases to trimming and J lost 5 bases, with 14 bases between them. CDR3 DNA: TGTGCCAGCAGTGATCGGGGCTGGGGGGATCAGCCCCAGCATTTT. This gives the protein CASSDRGWGDQPQHF. Looking up the rest from reference TRBV2 and TRBJ1-5 gives the full variable domain: EPEVTQTPSHQVTQMGQEVILRCVPISNHLYFYWYRQILGQKVEFLVSFYNNEISEKSEIFDDQFSVERPDGSNFTLKIRSTKLEDSAMYFCASSDRGWGDQPQHFGDGTRLSIL.

This clonotype came up a few times. The chain uses TRBV7-6 and TRBJ2-5; 13 bases match TRBD2. Trimming at V came to 5 bases and at J to 1 base, leaving 19 bases not matched to a gene. This CDR3 is 21 amino acids long. The germline V gene encodes CDR1 SGHVS and CDR2 FNYEAQ. The CDR3 DNA reads TGTGCCAGCAGCCACCCGGACCTCGAGACTAGCGGGAGGAGGGTCCAAGAGACCCAGTACTTC. Protein sequence: CASSHPDLETSGRRVQETQYF.

This clonotype has just a few counts. This rearrangement joins TRBV29-1 to TRBJ1-1; TRBD1 aligns across 7 bases. Germline CDR1 and CDR2: SQVTM and ANQGSEA. Losses at the gene ends were 7 bases for V and 3 bases for J; bases not matched to a gene: 8. The CDR3 length is 13 residues. The CDR3: CSANRQGDTEAFF. CDR3 coding DNA: TGCAGCGCCAACCGCCAGGGGGACACTGAAGCTTTCTTT.

This clonotype showed up just once. V usage is TRBV18 and J usage is TRBJ2-6; no definite D call. V lost 5 bases and J 0 bases, leaving 11 bases between the germline ends. CDR3 size: 16 residues. Germline lookup yields CDR1 KGHSH and CDR2 LQKENI. CDR3 in amino acids: CASSANYNSGANVLTF. The CDR3 DNA reads as TGTGCCAGCTCAGCGAATTACAACTCTGGGGCCAACGTCCTGACTTTC.

This clonotype has only a few counts. The chain carries TRBV7-8 and TRBJ2-5, with D hard to call. V lost 5 bases, J lost 1 base, and 17 bases lay in between. Germline V gives CDR1 SGHVS, CDR2 FQNEAQ. This CDR3 has 16 amino acids. CDR3 protein: CASSPPLWELQETQYF. DNA for the CDR3: TGTGCCAGCAGCCCTCCCTTATGGGAACTCCAAGAGACCCAGTACTTC.

V is TRBV29-1 and J is TRBJ1-1; TRBD1 agrees at 8 bases. Germline V gives CDR1 SQVTM, CDR2 ANQGSEA. V trimming: 2 bases; J trimming: 10 bases; junction bases outside the gene matches: 6. The CDR3 consists of 12 residues. CDR3 bases: TGCAGCGTTGAACAGGGGGCTGGGGGAGCTTTCTTT. It translates to CSVEQGAGGAFF.

This rearrangement joins TRBV30 to TRBJ1-4, with D tentatively TRBD1 (5 bases). There are 13 residues in the CDR3. Deletions cut 4 bases from V and 8 bases from J, with 14 bases between. From germline, CDR1 is GTSNPN and CDR2 SVGIG (reference sequence). The DNA for the CDR3 is TGTGCCTGGAAGGGGCTGGCCGAAGAAAAACTGTTTTTT. Protein: CAWKGLAEEKLFF. Filled out from reference TRBV30 and TRBJ1-4, the complete variable domain reads SQTIHQWPATLVQPVGSPLSLECTVEGTSNPNLYWYRQAAGRGLQLLFYSVGIGQISSEVPQNLSASRPQDRQFILSSKKLLLSDSGFYLCAWKGLAEEKLFFGSGTQLSVL.

The chain joins TRBV5-1 to TRBJ2-1; TRBD1 matches 11 bases. V gave up 4 bases and J gave up 1 base; unmatched junction bases: 16. Germline loops: CDR1 SGHRS, CDR2 YFSETQ. This CDR3 region has 20 residues. The CDR3 loop is CASSIHLYSRDRGSYNEQFF. The CDR3 DNA follows: TGCGCCAGCAGCATACATTTGTATTCCCGGGACAGGGGGTCCTACAATGAGCAGTTCTTC.

The rearrangement joins TRBV6-4 to TRBJ2-4; tentatively, D is TRBD2 (6 bases). V was cut by 0 bases and J by 7 bases, with 10 bases left in between. Germline CDR1 is MRHNA and CDR2 is SNTAGT. This CDR3 has 14 residues. The CDR3 nucleotides read TGTGCCAGCAGTGACTCTGGAGGGAGCAACATTCAGTACTTC. It yields the protein CASSDSGGSNIQYF.

This clonotype turned up a few times. J is TRBJ2-7 and V is TRBV24-1; 9 bases align to TRBD1. CDR1 is KGHDR and CDR2 is SFDVKD in the germline V gene. The CDR3 length is 12 residues. CDR3 amino acids: CASDRGEYEQYF. CDR3 coding DNA: TGTGCTTCGGACAGGGGCGAATACGAGCAGTACTTC.

The V and J genes are TRBV27 and TRBJ2-1; D is unresolved. This CDR3 is 15 amino acids long. Germline CDR1 reads MNHEY; CDR2 reads SMNVEV (reference sequence). Trimming took off 6 bases at V and 4 bases at J, with 16 bases between the two ends. The CDR3 nucleotides read TGTGCCAGCAGCTCCTCATTTCACGATTACAATGAGCAGTTCTTC. As protein: CASSSSFHDYNEQFF.

There are many counts of this clonotype. The chain combines TRBV5-6 with TRBJ1-2; possibly TRBD1 for D (5 bases). Germline V gives CDR1 SGHDT, CDR2 YYEEEE. Trimming left V 4 bases short and J 5 bases short, with 15 bases between. The length of the CDR3 is 14 residues. CDR3 amino acids: CASSLRRGDYGYTF. The CDR3 nucleotides are TGTGCCAGCAGCCTGAGGCGGGGGGATTATGGCTACACCTTC.

The V gene is TRBV14, the J gene TRBJ1-2, with D unresolved. Germline CDR1 is SGHDN and CDR2 is FVKESK. The V end lost 0 bases, the J end lost 8 bases, and 10 bases lay between the germline ends. CDR3 length: 13 amino acids. CDR3 in amino acids: CASSQERGRGYTF. The DNA for the CDR3 is TGTGCCAGCAGCCAAGAGCGGGGAAGGGGCTACACCTTC.

This rearrangement joins TRBV23-1 to TRBJ2-5; D possibly corresponds to TRBD2 (7 bases). TRBV23-1 is an ORF for which the function is uncertain. Between the trimmed V and J ends, which lost 1 base and 4 bases, there was a span of 16 bases. CDR3 length equals 16 residues. In DNA, the CDR3 is TGCGCCAGCAGTCAATATCCCGGTCGGGGGGCAGAGACCCAGTACTTC. Translated: CASSQYPGRGAETQYF.

The genes are TRBV29-1 and TRBJ1-1; maybe TRBD1 (6 bases). V gave up 0 bases and J gave up 11 bases, with 13 bases separating them. This CDR3 contains 12 residues. Per the germline V gene, CDR1 is SQVTM and CDR2 is ANQGSEA. The CDR3 loop is CSVEEWGLGAFF. CDR3 sequence (DNA): TGCAGCGTTGAAGAGTGGGGGCTTGGGGCTTTCTTT.

The chain joins TRBV20-1 to TRBJ2-7; D gene uncertain. This CDR3 has 14 amino acids. Germline V lookup: CDR1 DFQATT, CDR2 SNEGSKA (reference sequence). V shed 0 bases and J shed 0 bases, with 9 bases lying between them. In nucleotides, the CDR3 is TGCAGTGCTAGAGATATGAGGAGCTCCTACGAGCAGTACTTC. It encodes CSARDMRSSYEQYF.

In its sample, this clonotype was seen a few times. CDR3 in amino acids: CASSSWAGAPDTQYF. CDR3 nucleotides: TGTGCCAGCAGCTCGTGGGCAGGGGCCCCAGATACGCAGTATTTT. The chain joins TRBV7-2 to TRBJ2-3; D may be TRBD1 (6 bases). The V end lost 4 bases, the J end lost 4 bases, and 15 bases lay between the germline ends. The CDR3 sequence is 15 residues long. Germline CDR1 SGHTA, CDR2 FQGNSA. Using reference TRBV7-2 and TRBJ2-3 for the parts outside the CDR3, the full variable domain is GAGVSQSPSNKVTEKGKDVELRCDPISGHTALYWYRQSLGQGLEFLIYFQGNSAPDKSGLPSDRFSAERTGGSVSTLTIQRTQQEDSAVYLCASSSWAGAPDTQYFGPGTRLTVL.

This clonotype turned up a few times. This chain links TRBV11-2 with TRBJ1-4, with D perhaps TRBD1 (5 bases). This CDR3 region has 15 residues. Germline assignment: CDR1 SGHAT and CDR2 FQNNGV. Deletions cut 5 bases from V and 0 bases from J, with 10 bases between. CDR3 nucleotides: TGTGCCAGCAGCCCGCAACAGGCAACTAATGAAAAACTGTTTTTT. Protein sequence: CASSPQQATNEKLFF.

Comment on this clonotype: The DNA is left out, because the CDR3 cannot be placed on it with certainty; the CDR3 is given as TCRdb lists it. The CDR3 spells CISVSEAPSGGPPDTQYF. V usage is TRBV7-5 and J usage is TRBJ2-3; the table assigns TRBD2, which was not confirmed against the DNA. TRBV7-5 is deemed a pseudogene. The CDR3 region is 18 residues in length, termini included.